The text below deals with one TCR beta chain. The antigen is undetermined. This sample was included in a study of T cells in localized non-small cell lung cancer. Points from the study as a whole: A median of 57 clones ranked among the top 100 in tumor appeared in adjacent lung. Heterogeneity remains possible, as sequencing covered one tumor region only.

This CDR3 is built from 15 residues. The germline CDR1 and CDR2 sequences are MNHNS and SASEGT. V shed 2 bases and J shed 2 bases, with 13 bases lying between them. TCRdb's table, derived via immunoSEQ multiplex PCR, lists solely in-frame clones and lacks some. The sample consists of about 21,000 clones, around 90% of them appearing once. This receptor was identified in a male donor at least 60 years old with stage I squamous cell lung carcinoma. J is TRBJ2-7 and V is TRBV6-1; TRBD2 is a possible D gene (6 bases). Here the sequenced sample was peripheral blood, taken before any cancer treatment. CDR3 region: CASSERSGGAYEQYF. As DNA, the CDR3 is TGTGCCAGCAGTGAAAGGTCTGGAGGGGCCTACGAGCAGTACTTC.